This is a list of T cell receptor beta chains from one sample in a study of T cells in Graves' hyperthyroidism and ophthalmopathy. TCRdb fed the multiplex PCR reads into MiXCR, producing one record per CDR3 protein. The sample holds about 300,000 distinct CDR3 sequences, around a fifth seen once. The sequencing sample was made of blood. These receptors all come from a man aged 45-65 years with Graves' ophthalmopathy. The CDR3 runs from the conserved cysteine through the conserved F or W. The order of the fields is clone size, V gene, J gene, D gene, CDR3 protein, CDR3 DNA. The D gene is left open where the match is weak. Where a row states a size, it is once, few, many or the class of an expanded clone; other rows omit it.

NA,TRBV5-5,TRBJ1-2,NA,CASSLTGFLYGYTF,TGTGCCAGCAGCTTGACCGGGTTCCTCTATGGCTACACCTTC
many,TRBV18,TRBJ1-1,NA,CASSPKSGGDTEAFF,TGTGCCAGCTCACCAAAGTCGGGAGGGGACACTGAAGCTTTCTTT
few,TRBV7-3,TRBJ1-6,NA,CASSLSGGRNSPLHF,TGTGCCAGCAGCCTGTCGGGGGGTAGGAATTCACCCCTCCACTTT
NA,TRBV20-1,TRBJ2-7,TRBD2,CSAEGTSGAGSNEQYF,TGCAGTGCTGAGGGGACTAGCGGGGCTGGATCTAACGAGCAGTACTTC
NA,TRBV2,TRBJ2-2,NA,CASKGDSANTGELFF,TGTGCCAGCAAAGGTGACAGCGCGAACACCGGGGAGCTGTTTTTT
NA,TRBV7-9,TRBJ2-1,NA,CASSLVPNEQFF,TGTGCCAGCAGCTTAGTGCCCAATGAGCAGTTCTTC
many,TRBV7-2,TRBJ1-5,NA,CASSLGGISSQPQHF,TGTGCCAGCAGCTTAGGAGGGATTAGTAGTCAGCCCCAGCATTTT
few,TRBV6-2/TRBV6-3,TRBJ2-7,NA,CASSPRVNSYEQYF,TGTGCCAGCAGTCCCCGGGTCAACTCCTACGAGCAGTACTTC
few,TRBV7-9,TRBJ2-3,NA,CASSVRELNLNTQYF,TGTGCCAGCAGCGTCCGGGAGTTAAATTTAAATACGCAGTATTTT
NA,TRBV15,TRBJ2-1,TRBD1,CATSRDARGRAGEQFF,TGTGCCACCAGCAGAGATGCGAGGGGGCGGGCAGGCGAGCAGTTCTTC
NA,TRBV6-1,TRBJ2-5,NA,CASSSRRVGETQYF,TGTGCCAGCAGTAGCCGGCGTGTGGGGGAGACCCAGTACTTC
NA,TRBV6-5,TRBJ2-1,TRBD2,CASIRLAGVGYEQFF,TGTGCCAGCATTAGACTAGCGGGAGTAGGCTATGAGCAGTTCTTC
many,TRBV3-1,TRBJ2-3,NA,CASSQDERGRNTQYF,TGTGCCAGCAGCCAAGATGAAAGGGGGAGGAATACGCAGTATTTT
many,TRBV2,TRBJ2-5,TRBD1,CASSAWTGKETQYF,TGTGCCAGCAGTGCCTGGACAGGGAAAGAGACCCAGTACTTC
NA,TRBV2,TRBJ2-2,NA,CASSEESLHTGELFF,TGTGCCAGCAGTGAAGAGTCTCTCCACACCGGGGAGCTGTTTTTT
few,TRBV5-6,TRBJ2-2,NA,CASSLGPKAGELFF,TGTGCCAGCAGCCTGGGACCCAAAGCCGGGGAGCTGTTTTTT
many,TRBV20-1,TRBJ1-1,NA,CSAEVWNTEAFF,TGCAGTGCTGAGGTGTGGAACACTGAAGCTTTCTTT
many,TRBV20-1,TRBJ2-3,TRBD1,CSASPPGQGKDTQYF,TGCAGTGCTAGCCCCCCGGGACAGGGGAAGGATACGCAGTATTTT
few,TRBV9,TRBJ1-1,NA,CASSVGGSNTEAFF,TGTGCCAGCAGCGTAGGTGGCAGCAACACTGAAGCTTTCTTT
NA,TRBV28,TRBJ1-2,NA,CASSLRFDRREGYTF,TGTGCCAGCAGCTTAAGGTTTGACAGGCGAGAGGGCTACACCTTC
NA,TRBV18,TRBJ2-1,NA,CASSPTDLEQFF,TGTGCCAGCTCACCAACGGACCTGGAGCAGTTCTTC
few,TRBV20-1,TRBJ1-6,NA,CSAFVEGNSPLHF,TGCAGTGCCTTCGTGGAGGGGAATTCACCCCTCCACTTT
few,TRBV6-4,TRBJ1-1,NA,CASSELQGPTEAFF,TGTGCCAGCAGTGAACTTCAGGGGCCCACTGAAGCTTTCTTT
few,TRBV27,TRBJ2-7,NA,CASRSVSEQYF,TGTGCCAGCAGATCGGTTAGCGAGCAGTACTTC